The rows below give T cell receptor beta chains drawn from one sample of a study of PD-1 blockade in mismatch repair-deficient tumors. The data were produced by immunoSEQ multiplex PCR, yet TCRdb's version contains in-frame clones alone and is incomplete. The sample shows 56,000 or so clones, 81% of them seen only once. The sample in question was peripheral blood, obtained 20 weeks after starting pembrolizumab. Every receptor here comes from an adult with mismatch repair-deficient cancer. Each CDR3 is given with its conserved first and last residue. D genes are given only for firm matches. Where a row states a size, it is once, few, many or the class of an expanded clone; other rows omit it.

D	size	V	J	CDR3	DNA
.	.	TRBV6-6	TRBJ2-7	CASSSHGGASKYF	TGTGCCAGCAGTTCTCACGGAGGGGCGTCTAAGTACTTC
.	.	TRBV5-1	TRBJ1-1	CASSLTGVQTEAFF	TGCGCCAGCAGCCTTACGGGAGTTCAGACTGAAGCTTTCTTT
.	.	TRBV10-3	TRBJ2-5	CAISGGDQGETQYF	TGTGCCATCAGTGGGGGAGATCAGGGGGAGACCCAGTACTTC
.	.	TRBV6-5	TRBJ2-5	CASSPSPGRQETQYF	TGTGCCAGCAGTCCTTCACCGGGGAGGCAAGAGACCCAGTACTTC
.	.	TRBV6-5	TRBJ2-2	CASSYSNGGRTGELFF	TGTGCCAGCAGTTACTCTAACGGGGGGCGCACCGGGGAGCTGTTTTTT
.	.	TRBV19	TRBJ1-2	CASSIERGLRRGYTF	TGTGCCAGTAGTATAGAAAGGGGCCTCCGGCGGGGCTACACCTTC
TRBD2	.	TRBV5-5	TRBJ2-1	CASSPTSGNNEQFF	TGTGCCAGCAGCCCGACTAGCGGGAACAATGAGCAGTTCTTC
.	.	TRBV5-4	TRBJ2-3	CASSNKRDNTDTQYF	TGTGCCAGCAGCAACAAACGGGACAACACAGATACGCAGTATTTT
.	.	TRBV7-3	TRBJ2-5	CASSLTSLGTQYF	TGTGCCAGCAGCTTAACTAGCTTGGGGACCCAGTACTTC
TRBD2	.	TRBV9	TRBJ2-7	CASSVSGTSGYEQYF	TGTGCCAGCAGCGTCTCCGGGACTAGCGGCTACGAGCAGTACTTC
.	.	TRBV9	TRBJ1-1	CASSVGMGATEAFF	TGTGCCAGCAGCGTAGGGATGGGAGCCACTGAAGCTTTCTTT
.	.	TRBV7-2	TRBJ2-1	CASSRVSRSYNEQFF	TGTGCCAGCAGCCGGGTGTCGCGATCCTACAATGAGCAGTTCTTC
.	.	TRBV9	TRBJ2-7	CASSVAPDGTYEQYF	TGTGCCAGCAGCGTAGCTCCGGACGGAACCTACGAGCAGTACTTC
TRBD1	.	TRBV10-3	TRBJ2-2	CAARSGTANTGELFF	TGTGCCGCCAGGTCCGGGACAGCGAACACCGGGGAGCTGTTTTTT
.	.	TRBV5-1	TRBJ1-3	CASSMDGSSGNTIYF	TGCGCCAGCAGCATGGACGGTTCCTCTGGAAACACCATATATTTT
.	.	TRBV6-4	TRBJ2-5	CASSSAVPLKETQYF	TGTGCCAGCAGCAGTGCCGTACCCCTAAAAGAGACCCAGTACTTC
TRBD1	.	TRBV6-1	TRBJ1-3	CATSELTGASSGNTIYF	TGTGCCACCAGTGAGTTGACAGGGGCGAGCTCTGGAAACACCATATATTTT
TRBD2	.	TRBV7-6	TRBJ2-1	CASSLAGGGEQFF	TGTGCCAGCAGCTTAGCGGGCGGGGGTGAGCAGTTCTTC
.	once	TRBV9	TRBJ1-3	CASSLTAIGSGNTIYF	TGTGCCAGCAGCTTGACAGCAATAGGATCTGGAAACACCATATATTTT
.	.	TRBV4-1	TRBJ1-5	CASSQVGGQPQHF	TGCGCCAGCAGCCAAGTGGGCGGTCAGCCCCAGCATTTT
.	.	TRBV7-9	TRBJ2-7	CASSLTGGYEQYF	TGTGCCAGCAGCTTGACAGGAGGGTACGAGCAGTACTTC
TRBD2	.	TRBV29-1	TRBJ2-1	CSVEGKAGGLGNEQFF	TGCAGCGTTGAGGGGAAAGCGGGAGGGCTCGGTAATGAGCAGTTCTTC
.	.	TRBV29-1	TRBJ1-1	CSADSPGVGAFF	TGCAGCGCTGACAGTCCCGGTGTGGGAGCTTTCTTT
.	.	TRBV9	TRBJ1-2	CASSVEGRGGYTF	TGTGCCAGCAGCGTAGAGGGCCGGGGTGGCTACACCTTC
.	.	TRBV7-2	TRBJ1-2	CASSTGTSGYTF	TGTGCCAGCAGCACCGGGACGTCCGGCTACACCTTC
.	.	TRBV6-5	TRBJ2-1	CASRRQHNEQFF	TGTGCCAGCAGGAGACAGCACAATGAGCAGTTCTTC
.	few	TRBV7-9	TRBJ2-7	CASSSSYYEQYF	TGTGCCAGCAGCTCATCCTACTACGAGCAGTACTTC
TRBD1	.	TRBV18	TRBJ2-7	CASSSSTGGSYEQYF	TGTGCCAGCTCATCTTCGACAGGGGGCTCCTACGAGCAGTACTTC
.	few	TRBV5-1	TRBJ2-5	CASSLAGQQETQYF	TGCGCCAGCAGCTTAGCGGGTCAACAAGAGACCCAGTACTTC
.	.	TRBV4-1	TRBJ2-1	CASSQGRLYNEQFF	TGCGCCAGCAGCCAAGGCAGGCTTTACAATGAGCAGTTCTTC
.	.	TRBV5-1	TRBJ1-1	CASSFAANTEAFF	TGCGCCAGCAGCTTCGCAGCGAACACTGAAGCTTTCTTT
.	.	TRBV30	TRBJ1-2	CAWRERNYGYTF	TGTGCCTGGAGAGAACGGAACTATGGCTACACCTTC
.	.	TRBV29-1	TRBJ1-5	CSVVFPGLGNQPQHF	TGCAGCGTTGTCTTCCCAGGGTTAGGCAATCAGCCCCAGCATTTT
TRBD1	.	TRBV5-4	TRBJ2-5	CASSRGGGQGNQETQYF	TGTGCCAGCAGCCGAGGGGGCGGACAGGGAAATCAAGAGACCCAGTACTTC
TRBD2	.	TRBV5-1	TRBJ2-2	CASSLATLAGGGTGELFF	TGCGCCAGCAGCTTGGCCACGCTAGCGGGAGGTGGAACCGGGGAGCTGTTTTTT
.	.	TRBV6-5	TRBJ2-7	CASSYTIGPAYEQYF	TGTGCCAGCAGTTACACAATTGGTCCTGCCTACGAGCAGTACTTC
.	.	TRBV21-1	TRBJ2-3	CASSKPAGTMVVSDTQYF	TGTGCCAGCAGCAAACCGGCCGGGACTATGGTAGTTTCAGATACGCAGTATTTT
.	.	TRBV18	TRBJ2-3	CASSPSQLSGKDTQYF	TGTGCCAGCTCACCCTCTCAACTTTCTGGAAAAGATACGCAGTATTTT
.	.	TRBV4-1	TRBJ2-1	CASSQDRLGRGSHEQFF	TGCGCCAGCAGCCAAGATCGTCTTGGCAGGGGCTCTCATGAGCAGTTCTTC
.	.	TRBV19	TRBJ1-5	CASRGAAQGYNQPQHF	TGTGCCAGTAGAGGGGCAGCGCAGGGGTATAATCAGCCCCAGCATTTT
.	.	TRBV7-3	TRBJ2-3	CASSQDLVGTDTQYF	TGTGCCAGCAGCCAGGACCTAGTAGGCACAGATACGCAGTATTTT
TRBD1	.	TRBV9	TRBJ2-5	CASSPGQLQETQYF	TGTGCCAGCAGCCCGGGACAGCTCCAAGAGACCCAGTACTTC
.	.	TRBV19	TRBJ1-1	CASSISIYRDEAFF	TGTGCCAGTAGTATATCCATTTACAGAGATGAAGCTTTCTTT
TRBD2	.	TRBV5-6	TRBJ2-5	CASTLGLAEETQYF	TGTGCCAGCACCCTGGGTCTAGCGGAAGAGACCCAGTACTTC
TRBD1	.	TRBV11-3	TRBJ2-3	CASQADRVGTDTQYF	TGTGCGTCTCAGGCGGACAGGGTCGGAACAGATACGCAGTATTTT
.	.	TRBV4-2	TRBJ2-7	CASSTNREFEQYF	TGTGCCAGCAGCACGAACAGGGAATTCGAGCAGTACTTC
.	.	TRBV11-1	TRBJ1-1	CASSFTGTLEAFF	TGTGCCAGCAGCTTCACCGGGACACTTGAAGCTTTCTTT
.	.	TRBV30	TRBJ2-1	CAWSVRVDEQFF	TGTGCCTGGAGTGTAAGAGTGGATGAGCAGTTCTTC
TRBD1	.	TRBV29-1	TRBJ1-1	CSGLGTGGLGTEAFF	TGCAGTGGCCTCGGGACAGGTGGTCTCGGTACTGAAGCTTTCTTT
.	.	TRBV15	TRBJ1-1	CATSRVWGSTEAFF	TGTGCCACCAGCAGAGTTTGGGGGAGCACTGAAGCTTTCTTT
.	.	TRBV18	TRBJ2-7	CASSPSDSTYEQYF	TGTGCCAGCTCACCTTCGGACAGCACCTACGAGCAGTACTTC
TRBD2	.	TRBV4-3	TRBJ2-7	CASSYSTGGEQYF	TGCGCCAGCAGCTATAGCACCGGGGGGGAGCAGTACTTC
TRBD1	few	TRBV19	TRBJ2-1	CASAWTGGYNEQFF	TGTGCCAGTGCGTGGACAGGGGGGTACAATGAGCAGTTCTTC
TRBD1	medium-sized	TRBV27	TRBJ2-7	CASSSDRLNYEQYF	TGTGCCAGCAGTTCGGACAGGTTGAACTACGAGCAGTACTTC
.	.	TRBV4-2	TRBJ2-3	CASSQEGRGETDTQYF	TGTGCCAGCAGCCAAGAAGGGCGGGGTGAAACAGATACGCAGTATTTT
.	once	TRBV27	TRBJ2-3	CASSLGLLAGTDTQYF	TGTGCCAGCAGTTTAGGGCTCCTGGCCGGCACAGATACGCAGTATTTT
TRBD2	.	TRBV10-2	TRBJ2-1	CASSELRRGFYNEQFF	TGCGCCAGCAGTGAATTGAGGCGGGGGTTCTACAATGAGCAGTTCTTC
TRBD2	.	TRBV5-4	TRBJ2-3	CASSQPGLAGDTQYF	TGTGCCAGCAGCCAGCCGGGACTAGCGGGAGATACGCAGTATTTT